Described below is a single T cell receptor beta chain sequence and its context. Antigen: not known. The data stem from a study of beta chain features in type 1 diabetes. Regarding the study as a whole: Since sequencing was performed on cDNA, cells with high TCR expression could be over-represented. TCRB repertoires of naive, central memory and Treg cells appeared more similar among patients than among healthy donors. Shortening of TCRB CDR3s, moderate but significant, appeared in all four CD4+ subsets of Type 1 diabetes patients.

V lost 6 bases to trimming and J lost 1 base; unmatched junction nucleotides: 5. Per germline, CDR1 MNHNY and CDR2 SVGAGI (reference sequence). The CDR3 loop spans 14 amino acids. What was sequenced were expressed TCRB transcripts, since all of the isolated RNA had been reverse transcribed. Assay used: immunoSEQ multiplex PCR; TCRdb lists only in-frame clones, some missing. The sample carries fewer than 650,000 clones, 15% to 17% recorded once. V usage is TRBV6-6 and J usage is TRBJ1-1; 7 bases agree with TRBD1. This clonotype was sampled from a man younger than 30 in good health. Sequenced input: naive CD4+ T cells from blood. CDR3 sequence: CASSPGQPNTEAFF. In nucleotides, the CDR3 is TGTGCCAGCAGCCCGGGACAGCCGAACACTGAAGCTTTCTTT.